This TCR beta chain was obtained from a study of neurological immune-mediated disorders. This clonotype was seen ten or more times. The CDR3 runs 15 residues. From germline, CDR1 is SGHAT and CDR2 FQNNGV. V was cut by 5 bases and J by 6 bases, with 16 bases left in between. The group of healthy controls was made up of people who were blood bank volunteers in Maryland, USA. Synthesis of cDNA was carried out by template-switch 5'RACE. The reaction used 10-nucleotide random UMIs. In TCRdb, the 5' RACE reads were re-called with MiXCR into one record per CDR3 protein. The sample lists around 27,000 distinct CDR3 sequences; around 15% were seen once.

The chain joins TRBV11-2 to TRBJ1-4; D is possibly TRBD1 (6 bases). The receptor comes from a man aged 70-80 years in good health. Sequenced: PBMCs. CDR3 DNA sequence: TGTGCCAGCAGCCCGTCAGGACAGTTAGATGAAAAACTGTTTTTT. As protein: CASSPSGQLDEKLFF.